Presented here are 27 T cell receptor beta chains from one specimen sequenced in a study of cytomegalovirus exposure and HLA in healthy donors. Sequencing was performed with immunoSEQ multiplex PCR; in TCRdb, only in-frame clones are kept and a portion is missing. Here the sample spans under 250,000 clones, roughly 83% being singletons. The sequencing sample was made of PBMCs. These TCRs come from a woman aged 18-29 years in good health and CMV-seronegative.

V gene TRBV2 combines with J gene TRBJ2-1, with TRBD2 identical over 7 bases. Per the germline V gene, CDR1 is SNHLY and CDR2 is FYNNEI. The CDR3 has 15 amino acids. With 6 bases clipped from V and 5 bases from J, the junction kept 10 bases outside the gene matches. In DNA form, the CDR3 reads TGTGCCAGCAGCGGGACTACCCCTAGAGACAATGAGCAGTTCTTC. Its translation is CASSGTTPRDNEQFF.

V is TRBV9 and J is TRBJ1-2, with no clear D. Looked up from germline, CDR1 is SGDLS and CDR2 is YYNGEE. The CDR3 contains 14 residues. V was trimmed by 4 bases and J by 5 bases, leaving 15 bases between them. As DNA, the CDR3 is TGTGCCAGCAGCCTAGCGTGGCAGAGTTATGGCTACACCTTC. The encoded protein is CASSLAWQSYGYTF.

The V gene is TRBV7-9, the J gene TRBJ2-5; no clear D. Per the germline V gene, CDR1 is SEHNR and CDR2 is FQNEAQ (reference sequence). CDR3 length: 12 residues. Trimming took off 2 bases at V and 3 bases at J, with 4 bases between the two ends. CDR3 coding DNA: TGTGCCAGCAGCTTATTAGAAGAGACCCAGTACTTC. The encoded protein is CASSLLEETQYF. The complete variable domain, with remaining parts taken from reference TRBV7-9 and TRBJ2-5, reads DTGVSQNPRHKITKRGQNVTFRCDPISEHNRLYWYRQTLGQGPEFLTYFQNEAQLEKSRLLSDRFSAERPKGSFSTLEIQRTEQGDSAMYLCASSLLEETQYFGPGTRLLVL.

This clone was observed a handful of times. The chain joins TRBV11-2 to TRBJ2-1, with 8 nucleotides matching TRBD1. Trimming removed 1 base from V and 14 bases from J; junction bases left unmatched: 7. CDR3 length: 13 residues. Germline CDR1 reads SGHAT; CDR2 reads FQNNGV. The CDR3 region is CASSLVDQGAEFF. The DNA for the CDR3 is TGTGCCAGCAGCTTAGTGGATCAGGGGGCGGAGTTCTTC.

The V and J genes are TRBV5-1 and TRBJ1-4; no reliable D call. Between the trimmed V and J ends, which lost 1 base and 1 base, there was a span of 11 bases. Germline CDR1 SGHRS, CDR2 YFSETQ. The CDR3 extends over 16 amino acids. The CDR3 nucleotides are TGCGCCAGCAGCTTGCCTTCCGGGGTAACTAATGAAAAACTGTTTTTT. Translated, it gives CASSLPSGVTNEKLFF. The full variable domain, its missing parts supplied by reference TRBV5-1 and TRBJ1-4, is KAGVTQTPRYLIKTRGQQVTLSCSPISGHRSVSWYQQTPGQGLQFLFEYFSETQRNKGNFPGRFSGRQFSNSRSEMNVSTLELGDSALYLCASSLPSGVTNEKLFFGSGTQLSVL.

J is TRBJ2-7 and V is TRBV5-1; 9 nucleotides line up with TRBD2. Germline V lookup: CDR1 SGHRS, CDR2 YFSETQ. V shed 2 bases and J 0 bases; nucleotides not matched to a gene: 6. The CDR3 runs to 16 residues. CDR3 sequence (DNA): TGCGCCAGCAGCTTTCAGACTAGCGGTACCTCCTACGAGCAGTACTTC. Amino acid sequence: CASSFQTSGTSYEQYF.

The gene calls are TRBV7-3 and TRBJ2-3, with 10 bases fitting TRBD2. V was clipped by 5 bases and J by 4 bases; unmatched bases: 15. This CDR3 has 18 amino acids. Per the germline V gene, CDR1 is SGHTA and CDR2 is FQGTGA. CDR3 region: CASSQAPPSGSKADTQYF. The CDR3 nucleotides are TGTGCCAGCAGCCAAGCCCCTCCTAGCGGGAGTAAGGCAGATACGCAGTATTTT.

This rearrangement joins TRBV5-1 to TRBJ2-7; maybe TRBD2 (7 bases). Between the trimmed V and J ends, which lost 4 bases and 4 bases, there was a span of 21 bases. CDR3 length equals 16 residues. CDR1 is SGHRS and CDR2 is YFSETQ in the germline V gene. As DNA, the CDR3 is TGCGCCAGCAGCCCCGGAGGGGGGGGGAAGGGGTACGAGCAGTACTTC. Translation gives CASSPGGGGKGYEQYF.

This chain joins TRBV6-6 and TRBJ2-3, with D maybe TRBD2 (5 bases). V lost 7 bases and J 3 bases, leaving 17 bases between the germline ends. This CDR3 is built from 15 residues. CDR1 MNHNY and CDR2 SVGAGI come from the germline V gene (reference sequence). The CDR3 region has the DNA TGTGCCAGCACCCGGGATGGGGTGAGAACAGATACGCAGTATTTT. It is translated as CASTRDGVRTDTQYF.

The chain has TRBV2 and TRBJ2-3; TRBD1 might be the D (5 bases). The CDR3 contains 14 residues. Germline CDR1 SNHLY, CDR2 FYNNEI. Deletions cut 2 bases from V and 5 bases from J, with 11 bases between. Here the CDR3 DNA reads TGTGCCAGCAGTGAACTACAGGTTGGAGATACGCAGTATTTT. Its translation: CASSELQVGDTQYF.

This clone was recorded once. V gene TRBV2 combines with J gene TRBJ2-2, with a tentative D call TRBD1 (5 bases). There are 14 residues in the CDR3. The germline V and J ends were trimmed by 6 bases and 4 bases, with 12 bases remaining between them. Germline CDR1 reads SNHLY; CDR2 reads FYNNEI. CDR3 protein: CASRWGAGTGELFF. CDR3 in DNA: TGTGCCAGCAGGTGGGGCGCTGGCACCGGGGAGCTGTTTTTT.

The V call is TRBV2, the J call TRBJ2-2; 8 bases match TRBD1. The length of the CDR3 is 15 residues. Trimming took 5 bases from V and 4 from J; bases not matched to a gene: 6. The germline CDR1 and CDR2 sequences are SNHLY and FYNNEI. The chain's CDR3 is CASSSGGAVTGELFF. The DNA of the CDR3 is TGTGCCAGCAGTTCAGGGGGCGCGGTCACCGGGGAGCTGTTTTTT.

The chain combines TRBV7-9 with TRBJ2-5; D perhaps matches TRBD2 (6 bases). The ends were cut back, 2 bases at V and 5 bases at J, with 18 bases in the middle. The germline gives CDR1 SEHNR, CDR2 FQNEAQ (reference sequence). The CDR3 has 16 amino acids. Here the CDR3 DNA reads TGTGCCAGCAGCTTAACTAGCACCGGACACGGGGAGACCCAGTACTTC. Translating gives CASSLTSTGHGETQYF.

The J gene is TRBJ1-2, the V gene TRBV2; TRBD1 agrees at 10 bases. J was trimmed by 5 bases and V by 4 bases; bases with no gene match: 7. Looked up from germline, CDR1 is SNHLY and CDR2 is FYNNEI. CDR3 length: 15 residues. The CDR3 DNA reads TGTGCCAGCAGTGCCCGACAGGGGGCGCGATATGGCTACACCTTC. Translation: CASSARQGARYGYTF. Full variable domain (remainder filled in from reference TRBV2 and TRBJ1-2): EPEVTQTPSHQVTQMGQEVILRCVPISNHLYFYWYRQILGQKVEFLVSFYNNEISEKSEIFDDQFSVERPDGSNFTLKIRSTKLEDSAMYFCASSARQGARYGYTFGSGTRLTVV.

V usage is TRBV30 and J usage is TRBJ2-1, with TRBD2 identical over 11 bases. This CDR3 contains 14 residues. The germline CDR1 and CDR2 sequences are GTSNPN and SVGIG (reference sequence). V lost 5 bases and J lost 6; bases outside the gene matches: 6. Here the CDR3 DNA reads TGTGCCTGGGTTCCTAGCGGGAGGACCAATGAGCAGTTCTTC. Protein product: CAWVPSGRTNEQFF.

This rearrangement joins TRBV13 to TRBJ1-5; no clear D gene. The CDR3 extends over 16 amino acids. The germline CDR1 and CDR2 sequences are PRHDT and FYEKMQ (reference sequence). The germline V and J ends were trimmed by 5 bases and 0 bases, with 14 bases remaining between them. The CDR3 DNA reads as TGTGCCAGCAGCCAGGCTTCAAGGGCTAGCAATCAGCCCCAGCATTTT. This sequence encodes CASSQASRASNQPQHF.

The V and J genes are TRBV28 and TRBJ1-5; 12 bases fit TRBD1. J lost 6 bases, V lost 5 bases, and 5 bases had no gene match. There are 15 residues in the CDR3. Germline V gives CDR1 MDHEN, CDR2 SYDVKM. CDR3: CASSEGQGAFQPQHF. CDR3 nucleotide sequence: TGTGCCAGCAGTGAGGGACAGGGGGCTTTTCAGCCCCAGCATTTT.

This chain links TRBV7-3 with TRBJ2-1; D may be TRBD2 (5 bases). This CDR3 comprises 13 residues. CDR1 and CDR2 from the germline V gene are SGHTA and FQGTGA. The V end was cut by 5 bases, the J end by 5 bases, with 10 bases between. Written as DNA, the CDR3 is TGTGCCAGCAGCAATAGCGTACACAATGAGCAGTTCTTC. The encoded protein is CASSNSVHNEQFF.

V is TRBV27 and J is TRBJ2-4; D gene unclear. The germline V and J ends were trimmed by 0 bases and 4 bases, with 10 bases remaining between them. The CDR3 has 15 residues. Per the germline V gene, CDR1 is MNHEY and CDR2 is SMNVEV (reference sequence). CDR3 DNA sequence: TGTGCCAGCAGTTTATCGAGCCAGGTTAAAAACATTCAGTACTTC. This gives the protein CASSLSSQVKNIQYF.

The gene calls are TRBV19 and TRBJ1-5; no reliable D call. Per germline, CDR1 LNHDA and CDR2 SQIVND (reference sequence). V lost 8 bases, J lost 0 bases, and 20 bases lay in between. The length of the CDR3 is 17 residues. The CDR3 DNA reads TGTGCCAGTTCAGACCCTCAGCGGGCGGATAGCAATCAGCCCCAGCATTTT. Translated: CASSDPQRADSNQPQHF.

The genes are TRBV4-1 and TRBJ2-2; TRBD1 is a possible D gene (5 bases). Per germline, CDR1 MGHRA and CDR2 YSYEKL. The CDR3 has 16 residues. Trimming cost V 4 bases and J 6 bases, with 18 bases left between them. Here the CDR3 DNA reads TGCGCCAGCAGCCGCACTAACAGGAAGGGGTCCGGGGAGCTGTTTTTT. It translates to CASSRTNRKGSGELFF.

This clone was observed once. The rearrangement joins TRBV5-4 to TRBJ2-1; 11 positions agree with TRBD2. This CDR3 region has 15 residues. The V segment lost 5 bases and the J segment 3 bases; nucleotides outside the gene matches: 4. CDR1 and CDR2 (germline): SGHNT, YYREEE (reference sequence). This CDR3 is CASRPSGGSYNEQFF. The DNA for the CDR3 is TGTGCCAGCAGACCTAGCGGGGGGAGCTACAATGAGCAGTTCTTC.

CDR3 nucleotide sequence: TGTGCCTGGAGTGCCGATCTCTTAGGGGGTCAGCCCCAGCATTTT. It specifies CAWSADLLGGQPQHF. The gene calls are TRBV30 and TRBJ1-5; D is possibly TRBD1 (6 bases). The germline CDR1 and CDR2 sequences are GTSNPN and SVGIG (reference sequence). The CDR3 has 15 amino acids. V was clipped by 1 base and J by 6 bases, with 16 bases between them.

This chain uses TRBV5-6 with TRBJ2-3; 7 positions agree with TRBD2. This CDR3 region has 16 residues. The ends lost 1 base at V and 1 base at J; junction bases unmatched: 6. CDR1 and CDR2 from the germline V gene are SGHDT and YYEEEE. CDR3 bases: TGTGCCAGCAGCTTGATCCCGGGGAGGGGCACAGATACGCAGTATTTT. As protein: CASSLIPGRGTDTQYF.

The chain carries TRBV29-1 and TRBJ2-7, with D maybe TRBD2 (6 bases). The CDR3 runs 13 residues. Trimming cost V 5 bases and J 0 bases, with 11 bases left between them. Germline CDR1 reads SQVTM; CDR2 reads ANQGSEA. The CDR3 loop is CSVQEGSSYEQYF. CDR3 sequence (DNA): TGCAGCGTTCAGGAGGGCAGCTCCTACGAGCAGTACTTC.

This clone was observed many times. The chain recombines TRBV6-4 with TRBJ2-1; TRBD1 aligns across 11 bases. Germline CDR1 is MRHNA and CDR2 is SNTAGT. J lost 6 bases, V lost 2 bases, and 0 bases had no gene match. CDR3 length: 14 residues. Here the CDR3 DNA reads TGTGCCAGCAGTGACGGGACAGGGGGCAATGAGCAGTTCTTC. The encoded protein is CASSDGTGGNEQFF.

The genes are TRBV6-5 and TRBJ1-2; D uncertain. CDR1 is MNHEY and CDR2 is SVGAGI in the germline V gene. V was cut by 6 bases and J by 6 bases, with 14 bases left in between. The CDR3 totals 13 residues. DNA of the CDR3: TGTGCCAGCAGCGTAACGACAAGTAATGGCTACACCTTC. Translating it yields CASSVTTSNGYTF.